Sequencing of this T cell receptor beta chain was carried out in a study of shared clonotypes between healthy human individuals. Study details: Three plates each covered CD4 naive and memory; CD8 naive two, CD8 memory one.

Assay: immunoSEQ multiplex PCR; the TCRdb copy retains only in-frame clones and omits some. Of approximately 1.4 million clones listed, approximately 98% are singletons. Overall study results and limits: With a few donors compared, around 5% of naive CD4 clonotypes were shared. Generation probabilities of non-shared clonotypes were lower (relative to those shared by all four donors).

Concerning this clone itself: What it recognizes is unknown.

CDR1 and CDR2 (germline): MDHEN, SYDVKM. V lost 6 bases and J 3 bases, leaving 15 bases between the germline ends. This CDR3 comprises 14 residues. Sequencing input: naive CD4+ T cells sorted from blood. Subset reported: CD45RA+ positively selected. This TCR came from a man aged 25 to 40 in good health. The J gene is TRBJ2-7, the V gene TRBV28, with D hard to call. The CDR3 protein is CASRPPGELYEQYF. Here the CDR3 DNA reads TGTGCCAGCAGGCCCCCGGGTGAGCTCTACGAGCAGTACTTC.